Presented here are 23 T cell receptor beta chains from one specimen sequenced in a study of blood T cells in healthy people across ages. The second PCR ran roughly 7 to 11 cycles with a sample-barcoded 5' primer and J-beta primers. TCRdb passed the 5' RACE reads through MiXCR, listing each CDR3 protein once. The sample records about 780,000 distinct CDR3 sequences, about half being singletons. The source material was blood. The receptors shown here come from a man aged 80 or over in good health.

J is TRBJ2-4 and V is TRBV7-3; 9 bases align to TRBD2. The CDR3 has 19 amino acids. Germline V lookup: CDR1 SGHTA, CDR2 FQGTGA. The V and J ends lost 5 bases and 0 bases, in that order; junction bases with no gene match: 14. The CDR3 loop reads CASSLWEAGGDIAKNIQYF. CDR3 bases: TGTGCCAGCAGCCTCTGGGAAGCGGGAGGCGATATAGCCAAAAACATTCAGTACTTC.

CDR3 nucleotide sequence: TGTGCCAGCAGCGGCCAGGGCTCTGGCGATGGCTACACCTTC. It is translated as CASSGQGSGDGYTF. The gene calls are TRBV11-2 and TRBJ1-2; perhaps TRBD1 as D (5 bases). The CDR3 is 14 residues long. Deletions cut 5 bases from V and 6 bases from J, with 16 bases between. CDR1 is SGHAT, CDR2 FQNNGV, per germline.

The V call is TRBV7-2, the J call TRBJ2-1; TRBD1 matches at 11 bases. The CDR3 has 14 residues. After removal of 8 bases from V and 7 bases from J, the junction contained 7 bases not matched to a gene. Germline CDR1 reads SGHTA; CDR2 reads FQGNSA. CDR3 residues: CASLGGQGVNEQFF. CDR3 bases: TGTGCCAGCTTAGGGGGACAGGGGGTTAATGAGCAGTTCTTC.

The chain is built from TRBV7-2 and TRBJ2-3, with D possibly called TRBD1 or TRBD2 (7 bases each). This CDR3 has 14 residues. From germline, CDR1 is SGHTA and CDR2 FQGNSA. Trimming left V 6 bases short and J 4 bases short, with 14 bases between. For the CDR3, the DNA is TGTGCCAGCAGGCGACAGGGAGGGGCAGATACGCAGTATTTT. The encoded protein is CASRRQGGADTQYF.

This clonotype was seen repeatedly, ten times or more. The chain couples TRBV20-1 to TRBJ2-5; no clear D. Germline V gene sequence: CDR1 DFQATT, CDR2 SNEGSKA (reference sequence). The CDR3 totals 19 residues. With 0 bases removed from V and 5 bases from J, the gap between germline ends came to 28 bases. The chain's CDR3 is CSARDSSTLGRNPQETQYF. The CDR3 DNA follows: TGCAGTGCTAGAGATTCCTCGACTTTGGGTAGGAACCCCCAGGAGACCCAGTACTTC.

Regarding this clonotype: A much larger clone differs from this one at a single base, so this may be a read error. The rearrangement links TRBV29-1 to TRBJ2-7, with 8 bases fitting TRBD2. This CDR3 contains 15 residues. Trimming cost V 7 bases and J 6 bases; bases outside gene matches: 17. Germline assignment: CDR1 SQVTM and CDR2 ANQGSEA. The DNA of the CDR3 is TGCAGCGCTACACGCGGGAGCGGGAGATCCCTCGAGCAGTACTTC. Residues: CSATRGSGRSLEQYF.

This chain links TRBV5-4 with TRBJ2-7; 9 nucleotides align to TRBD2. CDR3 length: 16 amino acids. CDR1 and CDR2 from the germline V gene are SGHNT and YYREEE (reference sequence). J lost 2 bases, V lost 3 bases, and 9 bases had no gene match. CDR3 in amino acids: CASSSNGLAQAYEQYF. Written as DNA, the CDR3 is TGTGCCAGCAGCTCCAACGGACTAGCGCAAGCCTACGAGCAGTACTTC. Variable domain in full (rest from reference TRBV5-4 and TRBJ2-7): ETGVTQSPTHLIKTRGQQVTLRCSSQSGHNTVSWYQQALGQGPQFIFQYYREEENGRGNFPPRFSGLQFPNYSSELNVNALELDDSALYLCASSSNGLAQAYEQYFGPGTRLTVT.

This clonotype was seen a few times. CDR3: CASSYQDRYNEQFF. The DNA of the CDR3 is TGTGCCAGCAGTTATCAGGACAGATACAATGAGCAGTTCTTC. This chain connects TRBV6-2 or TRBV6-3 to TRBJ2-1; TRBD1 is a possible D gene (6 bases). Looked up from germline, CDR1 is MNHEY and CDR2 is SVGEGT. The CDR3 covers 14 residues. The germline V and J ends were trimmed by 3 bases and 4 bases, with 10 bases remaining between them.

This chain joins TRBV3-1 and TRBJ2-7; D is unclear. Germline values: CDR1 LGHDT, CDR2 YNNKEL (reference sequence). The CDR3 sequence is 14 residues long. Between the trimmed V and J ends, which lost 2 bases and 3 bases, there was a span of 11 bases. The CDR3 DNA follows: TGTGCCAGCAGCCAACGGCAGACCTACTACGAGCAGTACTTC. As protein: CASSQRQTYYEQYF.

The chain recombines TRBV4-1 with TRBJ2-1; no clear D. The germline CDR1 and CDR2 sequences are MGHRA and YSYEKL. The CDR3 loop spans 16 amino acids. V lost 3 bases to trimming and J lost 4 bases, with 16 bases between them. CDR3 residues: CASSQTPGGFYNEQFF. Here the CDR3 DNA reads TGCGCCAGCAGCCAGACTCCTGGCGGTTTTTACAATGAGCAGTTCTTC.

With respect to this clonotype: Being one base from a much bigger clone, this may be a read error. The V and J genes are TRBV10-3 and TRBJ2-7, with a weak D call TRBD2 (6 bases). CDR1 is ENHRY, CDR2 SYGVKD, per germline. V was cut by 10 bases and J by 7 bases, with 35 bases left in between. The CDR3 runs to 18 residues. Written as DNA, the CDR3 is TGTGCCACCGGGGGAGGTGGGGAGTTAATAATATCCTACAATGAGCAGTACTTC. Its protein is CATGGGGELIISYNEQYF.

This sequence joins TRBV20-1 and TRBJ2-3; TRBD2 aligns across 10 bases. Germline V CDR1 and CDR2: DFQATT, SNEGSKA (reference sequence). V dropped 0 bases and J dropped 2; count of bases not matched to a gene: 5. The CDR3 has 16 amino acids. The CDR3, as DNA: TGCAGTGCTAGAGATATCCTAGCGGGGGCCACAGATACGCAGTATTTT. Its protein is CSARDILAGATDTQYF.

Only a few counts were recorded for this clonotype. The chain carries TRBV29-1 and TRBJ2-7, with TRBD2 identical over 8 bases. J lost 3 bases, V lost 2 bases, and 3 bases had no gene match. The V gene's germline CDR1 is SQVTM and CDR2 ANQGSEA. This CDR3 spans 13 amino acids. CDR3 DNA: TGCAGCGTTGAACTGACTAGCGACTACGAGCAGTACTTC. It yields the protein CSVELTSDYEQYF.

The chain combines TRBV10-3 with TRBJ2-7; possibly TRBD2 for D (5 bases). Trimming cost V 3 bases and J 5 bases, with 17 bases left between them. CDR1 and CDR2 (germline): ENHRY, SYGVKD. This CDR3 contains 15 residues. The CDR3 sequence is CAISEGGHKPHEQYF. DNA of the CDR3: TGTGCCATCAGTGAAGGAGGCCATAAGCCCCACGAGCAGTACTTC.

This clonotype has more than one count but fewer than ten. The V call is TRBV29-1, the J call TRBJ1-5; D gene ambiguous. Germline V gene data show CDR1 as SQVTM and CDR2 as ANQGSEA. With 0 bases removed from V and 4 bases from J, the gap between germline ends came to 7 bases. The CDR3 covers 13 residues. The chain's CDR3 is CSVEDRPNQPQHF. DNA of the CDR3: TGCAGCGTTGAAGATCGGCCGAATCAGCCCCAGCATTTT.

This clonotype showed up just a few times. V and J are TRBV21-1 and TRBJ2-5; the table's D call, TRBD1, was not checked against the DNA. TRBV21-1 is assigned pseudogene status. The CDR3 has 12 residues. The CDR3 bases are TGTGCCAGCAGCAAAGGATGGGGGCTACAGTACTTC. This translates into CASSKGWGLQYF.

The chain couples TRBV29-1 to TRBJ1-1; 9 bases map to TRBD1. Germline V lookup: CDR1 SQVTM, CDR2 ANQGSEA. J was trimmed by 6 bases and V by 6 bases; bases with no gene match: 8. The CDR3 is 13 residues long. The CDR3 DNA follows: TGCAGCGTCTGCCGGGACAGGGAGGCTGAAGCTTTCTTT. It is translated as CSVCRDREAEAFF.

The V call is TRBV20-1, the J call TRBJ2-4, with a possible D match to TRBD1 (7 bases). Trimming took off 3 bases at V and 3 bases at J, with 12 bases between the two ends. Germline V gives CDR1 DFQATT, CDR2 SNEGSKA (reference sequence). This CDR3 has 14 residues. In nucleotides, the CDR3 is TGCAGTGCTAGGTGGGGGGACAGCAAAAACATTCAGTACTTC. Amino acid sequence: CSARWGDSKNIQYF.

The rearrangement links TRBV21-1 to TRBJ2-4; the table's D call of TRBD1 was not tested on the DNA. TRBV21-1 is designated a pseudogene. CDR3 size: 16 residues. CDR3 DNA: TGTGCCAGCAGCGAGCGGACAGGGTTTGGCAAAAACATTCAGTACTTC. Encoded protein: CASSERTGFGKNIQYF.

The J gene is TRBJ1-4, the V gene TRBV20-1; TRBD1 matches at 12 bases. Germline V CDR1 and CDR2: DFQATT, SNEGSKA (reference sequence). V shed 6 bases, J shed 8 bases, and the junction held 7 bases outside the gene matches. The CDR3 totals 14 residues. The CDR3 region is CSAHGTGGVEKLFF. Written as DNA, the CDR3 is TGCAGTGCACACGGGACAGGGGGCGTCGAAAAACTGTTTTTT.

The chain employs TRBV24-1 and TRBJ2-5, with 8 bases aligning to TRBD2. Germline CDR1 reads KGHDR; CDR2 reads SFDVKD. Germline trimming cut 5 bases from V and 11 bases from J; bases unmatched to any gene: 15. The CDR3 is made up of 15 amino acids. CDR3 nucleotide sequence: TGTGCCACCAGTGTTACGGGAGGGGCCTACAATGAGCAGTACTTC. It specifies CATSVTGGAYNEQYF.

This rearrangement joins TRBV9 to TRBJ2-7; 9 positions agree with TRBD2. The CDR3 totals 15 residues. Germline V gives CDR1 SGDLS, CDR2 YYNGEE. Losses at the gene ends were 3 bases for V and 5 bases for J; bases not matched to a gene: 9. Written as DNA, the CDR3 is TGTGCCAGCAGCGCACTTAGCGGGAGTTCTGACGAGCAGTACTTC. Residues: CASSALSGSSDEQYF.

J is TRBJ2-1 and V is TRBV11-3; D is possibly TRBD1 or TRBD2 (6 bases each). Germline V gives CDR1 SGHNT, CDR2 YENEEA. This CDR3 region has 13 residues. V was pared by 4 bases and J by 4 bases, with 8 bases between. The CDR3 is CASSWGAYNEQFF. In DNA, the CDR3 is TGTGCCAGCAGCTGGGGGGCATACAATGAGCAGTTCTTC.